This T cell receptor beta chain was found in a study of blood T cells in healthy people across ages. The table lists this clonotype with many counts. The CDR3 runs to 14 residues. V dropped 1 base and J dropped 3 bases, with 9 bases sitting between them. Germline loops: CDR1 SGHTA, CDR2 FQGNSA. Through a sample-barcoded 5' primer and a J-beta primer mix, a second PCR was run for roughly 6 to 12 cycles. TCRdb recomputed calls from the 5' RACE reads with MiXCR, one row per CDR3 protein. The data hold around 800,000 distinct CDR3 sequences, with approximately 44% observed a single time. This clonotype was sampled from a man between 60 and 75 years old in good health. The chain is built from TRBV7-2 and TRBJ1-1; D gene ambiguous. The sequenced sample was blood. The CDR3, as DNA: TGTGCCAGCAGCTTAGGTGTCAGAGACACTGAAGCTTTCTTT. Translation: CASSLGVRDTEAFF.